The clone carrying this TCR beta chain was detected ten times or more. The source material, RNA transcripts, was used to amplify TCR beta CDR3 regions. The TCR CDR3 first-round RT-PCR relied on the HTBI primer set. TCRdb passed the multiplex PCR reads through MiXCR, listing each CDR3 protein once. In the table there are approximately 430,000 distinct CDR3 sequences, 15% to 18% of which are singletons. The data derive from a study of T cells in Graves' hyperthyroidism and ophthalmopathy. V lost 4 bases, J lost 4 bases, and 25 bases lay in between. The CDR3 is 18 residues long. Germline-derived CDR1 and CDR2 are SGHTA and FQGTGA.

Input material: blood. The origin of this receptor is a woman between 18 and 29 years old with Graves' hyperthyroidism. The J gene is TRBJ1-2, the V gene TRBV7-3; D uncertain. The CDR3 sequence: CASSSAPGKPKPGYGYTF. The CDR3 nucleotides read TGTGCCAGCAGCTCAGCCCCCGGGAAACCAAAACCCGGCTATGGCTACACCTTC. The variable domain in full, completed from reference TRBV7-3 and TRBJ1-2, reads GAGVSQTPSNKVTEKGKYVELRCDPISGHTALYWYRQSLGQGPEFLIYFQGTGAADDSGLPNDRFFAVRPEGSVSTLKIQRTERGDSAVYLCASSSAPGKPKPGYGYTFGSGTRLTVV.